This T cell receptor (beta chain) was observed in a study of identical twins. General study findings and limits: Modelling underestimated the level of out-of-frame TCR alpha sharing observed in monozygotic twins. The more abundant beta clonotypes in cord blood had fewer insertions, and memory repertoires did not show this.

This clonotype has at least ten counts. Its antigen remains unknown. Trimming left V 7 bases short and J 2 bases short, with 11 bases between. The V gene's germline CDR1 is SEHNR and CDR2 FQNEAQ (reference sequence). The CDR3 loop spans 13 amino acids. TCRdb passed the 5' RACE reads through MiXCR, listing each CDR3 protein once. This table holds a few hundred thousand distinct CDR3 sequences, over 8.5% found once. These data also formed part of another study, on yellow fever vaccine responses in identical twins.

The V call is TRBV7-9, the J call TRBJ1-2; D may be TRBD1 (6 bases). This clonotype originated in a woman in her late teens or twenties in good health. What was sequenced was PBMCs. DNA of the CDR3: TGTGCCAGCACCCTAACAGGGAACTATGGCTACACCTTC. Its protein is CASTLTGNYGYTF.